The 28 T cell receptor beta chains given below trace back to one sample, sequenced in a study of CD8 T cells in Susac syndrome. Reverse transcription used roughly 0.5 to 1 ug RNA and random hexamers. MiXCR was run by TCRdb on the immunoSEQ multiplex PCR reads, yielding one entry per CDR3 protein. This repertoire shows 180,000 or so distinct CDR3 sequences, almost 96% found once; its top ten account for under 0.095%. The material sequenced was CD4+ T cells from PBMCs. The receptors shown here come from a human donor with multiple sclerosis.

The chain joins TRBV20-1 to TRBJ1-1; no clear D gene. Trimming took off 1 base at V and 1 base at J, with 7 bases between the two ends. This CDR3 is 13 amino acids long. The V gene's germline CDR1 is DFQATT and CDR2 SNEGSKA (reference sequence). The CDR3: CSARGAENTEAFF. CDR3 bases: TGCAGTGCTAGAGGGGCGGAGAACACTGAAGCTTTCTTT.

This chain joins TRBV20-1 and TRBJ2-3; TRBD1 agrees at 7 bases. The CDR3 spans 14 residues. Germline values: CDR1 DFQATT, CDR2 SNEGSKA (reference sequence). The trim removed 6 bases at V and 10 bases at J, leaving 16 bases unmatched. The CDR3 coding sequence is TGCAGTGCCCGACCCCAGTCCGGGACAGAGGCGCAGTATTTT. Its translation: CSARPQSGTEAQYF.

This sequence joins TRBV3-1 and TRBJ1-1, with D uncertain. Trimming removed 5 bases from V and 9 bases from J, with 16 bases in between. The CDR3 is 13 amino acids. Germline V lookup: CDR1 LGHDT, CDR2 YNNKEL (reference sequence). The CDR3 spells CASSSGSWRQAFF. The DNA for the CDR3 is TGTGCCAGCAGCTCCGGGTCCTGGCGGCAAGCTTTCTTT.

The rearrangement joins TRBV27 to TRBJ1-6, with D perhaps TRBD1 (6 bases). Germline V lookup: CDR1 MNHEY, CDR2 SMNVEV (reference sequence). CDR3 length: 15 residues. Trimming stripped 1 base from V and 12 bases from J, with 16 bases between. In nucleotides, the CDR3 is TGTGCCAGCAGTTTATTCGTCCAGGGGAAGTTACCCCTCCACTTT. It translates to CASSLFVQGKLPLHF.

This chain connects TRBV29-1 to TRBJ2-3, with 13 bases aligning to TRBD2. The germline V gene has CDR1 SQVTM and CDR2 ANQGSEA. The CDR3 totals 17 residues. Losses at the gene ends were 6 bases for V and 2 bases for J; bases not matched to a gene: 11. The CDR3 reads CSVVTSGGRAVTDTQYF. CDR3 bases: TGCAGCGTCGTGACTAGCGGGGGGCGGGCCGTCACAGATACGCAGTATTTT.

This clonotype was counted a single time. The chain joins TRBV29-1 to TRBJ1-1, with D uncertain. The V end lost 6 bases, the J end lost 1 base, and 9 bases lay between the germline ends. CDR1 and CDR2 (germline): SQVTM, ANQGSEA. The CDR3 length is 12 residues. This CDR3 is CSVWVQNTEAFF. CDR3 coding DNA: TGCAGCGTATGGGTACAGAACACTGAAGCTTTCTTT.

The chain carries TRBV7-9 and TRBJ2-3, with D possibly called TRBD1 or TRBD2 (6 bases each). Trimming removed 7 bases from V and 13 bases from J, with 18 bases in between. Germline values: CDR1 SEHNR, CDR2 FQNEAQ (reference sequence). This CDR3 contains 12 residues. CDR3 DNA: TGTGCCAGCAAAACGGGGGCCGGGGTCGAGTATTTT. Residues: CASKTGAGVEYF.

The V gene is TRBV27, the J gene TRBJ1-2; possibly TRBD1 for D (5 bases). The V end was cut by 2 bases, the J end by 3 bases, with 13 bases between. The CDR3 runs 15 residues. The germline V gene encodes CDR1 MNHEY and CDR2 SMNVEV (reference sequence). The CDR3 here is CASSLRTGTDYGYTF. The DNA for the CDR3 is TGTGCCAGCAGTTTAAGGACTGGGACCGACTATGGCTACACCTTC.

The rearrangement links TRBV29-1 to TRBJ1-1, with D possibly TRBD1 on 5 matching bases. Germline V gives CDR1 SQVTM, CDR2 ANQGSEA. The germline V and J ends were trimmed by 7 bases and 7 bases, with 16 bases remaining between them. CDR3 length equals 12 residues. In DNA, the CDR3 is TGCAGCGCCCATAGGTCGGGGGTTGAAGCTTTCTTT. Its protein is CSAHRSGVEAFF.

This sequence joins TRBV13 and TRBJ1-1; D call uncertain. Germline V gene data show CDR1 as PRHDT and CDR2 as FYEKMQ (reference sequence). The CDR3 is 20 residues long. The V and J ends lost 3 bases and 4 bases respectively, with 30 bases between them. CDR3 loop: CASSFRKSGVVGLWGTEAFF. CDR3 DNA: TGTGCCAGCAGCTTCAGGAAGTCAGGAGTAGTCGGGTTGTGGGGCACTGAAGCTTTCTTT.

The chain has TRBV7-2 and TRBJ2-3, with D unresolved. Trimming removed 3 bases from V and 6 bases from J, with 13 bases in between. The CDR3 is 14 residues long. CDR1 SGHTA and CDR2 FQGNSA come from the germline V gene. CDR3: CASSLFRDGDTQYF. In DNA form, the CDR3 reads TGTGCCAGCAGCTTGTTTCGAGATGGGGATACGCAGTATTTT.

The chain uses TRBV30 and TRBJ1-6; D not resolved. This CDR3 is 13 amino acids long. The V and J ends lost 3 bases and 7 bases respectively, with 10 bases between them. Germline V gives CDR1 GTSNPN, CDR2 SVGIG (reference sequence). As DNA, the CDR3 is TGTGCCTGGAGCCCAAACTTAAATTCACCCCTCCACTTT. Translated, it gives CAWSPNLNSPLHF.

The chain has TRBV12-3 or TRBV12-4 and TRBJ2-7; the match to TRBD1 covers 7 bases. The ends lost 6 bases at V and 7 bases at J; junction bases unmatched: 9. This CDR3 is 13 amino acids long. CDR3 sequence: CASRPGQLIEQYF. The CDR3 region has the DNA TGTGCCAGCAGGCCGGGACAGCTTATAGAGCAGTACTTC.

The chain is built from TRBV15 and TRBJ2-7; D could derive from TRBD1 or TRBD2 (5 bases each). The CDR3 has 15 residues. Trimming shortened V by 3 bases and J by 3 bases, and 15 bases separated the two germline ends. Germline V CDR1 and CDR2: LNHNV, YYDKDF (reference sequence). The CDR3 reads CATSSLSDGGYEQYF. CDR3 bases: TGTGCCACCAGCAGTCTCTCAGATGGGGGCTACGAGCAGTACTTC. Using reference TRBV15 and TRBJ2-7 for the parts outside the CDR3, the full variable domain is DAMVIQNPRYQVTQFGKPVTLSCSQTLNHNVMYWYQQKSSQAPKLLFHYYDKDFNNEADTPDNFQSRRPNTSFCFLDIRSPGLGDTAMYLCATSSLSDGGYEQYFGPGTRLTVT.

Only one count was recorded for this clonotype. In this CDR3 the conserved last residue, phenylalanine or tryptophan, is missing, so a read error is likely. V and J are TRBV29-1 and TRBJ2-1; TRBD1 aligns across 7 bases. Germline CDR1 reads SQVTM; CDR2 reads ANQGSEA. The J segment lost 6 bases and the V segment lost 3 bases, leaving 2 bases of the junction unmatched. The CDR3 spans 12 residues. The CDR3 is CSVEGDSNEQFI. The DNA for the CDR3 is TGCAGCGTTGAGGGGGACAGCAATGAGCAGTTCATC.

The chain carries TRBV30 and TRBJ1-5; perhaps TRBD1 as D (5 bases). Germline CDR1 reads GTSNPN; CDR2 reads SVGIG (reference sequence). The CDR3 totals 13 residues. V was trimmed by 2 bases and J by 4 bases, leaving 9 bases between them. The CDR3 DNA reads as TGTGCCTGGAGTTCCAGGGAGAATCAGCCCCAGCATTTT. It translates to CAWSSRENQPQHF. The complete variable domain, with remaining parts taken from reference TRBV30 and TRBJ1-5, reads SQTIHQWPATLVQPVGSPLSLECTVEGTSNPNLYWYRQAAGRGLQLLFYSVGIGQISSEVPQNLSASRPQDRQFILSSKKLLLSDSGFYLCAWSSRENQPQHFGDGTRLSIL.

This clonotype has more than one count but fewer than ten. The chain is built from TRBV6-2 or TRBV6-3 and TRBJ2-1; TRBD2 matches 11 bases. The J segment lost 5 bases and the V segment lost 2 bases, leaving 2 bases of the junction unmatched. CDR1 and CDR2 (germline): MNHEY, SVGEGT. The CDR3 extends over 15 amino acids. CDR3 in DNA: TGTGCCAGCAGTTACACTAGCGGGGGAAACAATGAGCAGTTCTTC. This gives the protein CASSYTSGGNNEQFF.

The chain's CDR3 is CSARAPAGNQPQHF. CDR3 sequence (DNA): TGCAGTGCTAGGGCCCCAGCGGGCAATCAGCCCCAGCATTTT. The V and J genes are TRBV20-1 and TRBJ1-5; D is unclear. The CDR3 sequence is 14 residues long. V lost 3 bases and J lost 2, with 11 bases in between. Looked up from germline, CDR1 is DFQATT and CDR2 is SNEGSKA (reference sequence).

This chain uses TRBV3-1 with TRBJ2-7; no definite D call. V was clipped by 2 bases and J by 2 bases, with 4 bases between them. CDR1 and CDR2 from the germline V gene are LGHDT and YNNKEL (reference sequence). The CDR3 covers 12 residues. The CDR3 region has the DNA TGTGCCAGCAGCCAATGGGCCTACGAGCAGTACTTC. Translation: CASSQWAYEQYF.

The J gene is TRBJ1-6, the V gene TRBV12-3 or TRBV12-4; a possible D gene is TRBD1 (5 bases). The CDR3 loop spans 15 amino acids. The V and J ends lost 11 bases and 2 bases respectively, with 16 bases between them. CDR3 nucleotides: TGTGCCTCGTGGGAGGGGCAGCCCTATAATTCACCCCTCCACTTT. Translating it yields CASWEGQPYNSPLHF.

The V call is TRBV28, the J call TRBJ2-7; the D is unclear. Trimming left V 3 bases short and J 5 bases short, with 8 bases between. CDR3 size: 12 residues. CDR1 MDHEN and CDR2 SYDVKM come from the germline V gene. The CDR3 DNA sequence: TGTGCCAGCAGTTTGATGGAGCACGAGCAGTACTTC. Protein product: CASSLMEHEQYF.

This chain links TRBV20-1 with TRBJ2-4, with 9 bases identical to TRBD1. Trimming at V came to 5 bases and at J to 5 bases, leaving 7 bases not matched to a gene. The CDR3 is 14 amino acids. Germline assignment: CDR1 DFQATT and CDR2 SNEGSKA (reference sequence). CDR3 in amino acids: CSAGGGTGQNIQYF. CDR3 nucleotide sequence: TGCAGTGCTGGGGGCGGGACAGGGCAAAACATTCAGTACTTC.

The chain has TRBV30 and TRBJ1-2; 7 bases map to TRBD1. V shed 1 base and J 4 bases; nucleotides not matched to a gene: 15. The V gene's germline CDR1 is GTSNPN and CDR2 SVGIG (reference sequence). The CDR3 totals 17 residues. CDR3 sequence reads: CAWSEVFGPGTVYGYTF. The CDR3 DNA sequence: TGTGCCTGGAGTGAAGTATTTGGGCCCGGGACAGTCTATGGCTACACCTTC.

The rearrangement joins TRBV27 to TRBJ2-2, with 7 bases lining up with TRBD1. This CDR3 region has 16 residues. V dropped 2 bases and J dropped 7; count of bases not matched to a gene: 10. From germline, CDR1 is MNHEY and CDR2 SMNVEV (reference sequence). CDR3 DNA: TGTGCCAGCAGTTTAAAAGGGGGCTTGCTAGGCGGGGAGCTGTTTTTT. It is translated as CASSLKGGLLGGELFF.

The CDR3, as DNA: TGTGCCAGCGAAATTGGTAGGGACAGGCCAATCTATGGCTACACCTTC. The encoded protein is CASEIGRDRPIYGYTF. This chain links TRBV21-1 with TRBJ1-2; the table calls TRBD1, which could not be checked here. TRBV21-1 is flagged as a pseudogene. The CDR3 consists of 16 residues.

This chain uses TRBV5-1 with TRBJ1-1; D unresolved. The ends were cut back, 0 bases at V and 1 base at J, with 10 bases in the middle. Germline values: CDR1 SGHRS, CDR2 YFSETQ. The CDR3 is made up of 15 amino acids. CDR3 coding DNA: TGCGCCAGCAGCTTGGACGGCAGACCGAACACTGAAGCTTTCTTT. It encodes CASSLDGRPNTEAFF.

The rearrangement joins TRBV9 to TRBJ2-6; D might be TRBD1 (6 bases). This CDR3 is 15 amino acids long. Trimming left V 2 bases short and J 1 base short, with 7 bases between. Germline lookup yields CDR1 SGDLS and CDR2 YYNGEE. CDR3 sequence (DNA): TGTGCCAGCAGCGTGACAGGTTCTGGGGCCAACGTCCTGACTTTC. It translates to CASSVTGSGANVLTF.

Here the CDR3 DNA reads TGTGCCAGCAGCCCGGGACTAGCGGGGGAGCCTAAGTACTTC. This sequence encodes CASSPGLAGEPKYF. V and J are TRBV6-2 or TRBV6-3 and TRBJ2-5, with 14 bases lining up with TRBD2. The V gene end was trimmed by 6 bases and the J gene end by 12 bases; junction bases not matched to a gene: 9. Per germline, CDR1 MNHEY and CDR2 SVGEGT. The CDR3 loop spans 14 amino acids.